In this sample, the clone carrying this TCR beta chain turned up many times. The entry originates in a study of early T cells in non-severe SARS-CoV-2 infection. Study context: Alpha and beta chains were unpaired, from unsorted whole-blood bulk RNA.

Unique molecular identifiers were added to individual cDNA molecules. TCRdb itself ran the 5' RACE reads through MiXCR, one entry per CDR3 protein. The table includes around 27,000 distinct CDR3 sequences, 3% to 4% detected once. Between the trimmed V and J ends, which lost 10 bases and 1 base, there was a span of 16 bases. This CDR3 region has 14 residues. Germline lookup yields CDR1 MDHEN and CDR2 SYDVKM. The V call is TRBV28, the J call TRBJ1-1; perhaps TRBD1 as D (6 bases). Material: whole blood. This TCR was sampled from an adult who was a healthcare worker with PCR-confirmed SARS-CoV-2 infection or an uninfected control (not recorded which). This chain's CDR3 is CATEDRAKNTEAFF. The CDR3 DNA is TGTGCCACCGAGGACAGAGCAAAGAACACTGAAGCTTTCTTT.